This T cell receptor (beta chain) is drawn from a study of CD8+ T cells in alopecia areata. Study outcomes and limitations: Sequencing of scalp samples also captures resident alphabeta T cells of normal skin.

Worth noting for this clone: Its antigen is not known.

The CDR3 runs 14 residues. Trimming pared 4 bases from V and 6 bases from J, leaving 15 bases between. Germline V lookup: CDR1 SGHTA, CDR2 FQGNSA. Once RNA had been extracted, it was reverse transcribed into cDNA to act as the sequencing template. Sequencing was performed with immunoSEQ multiplex PCR; in TCRdb, only in-frame clones are kept and a portion is missing. The data contain roughly 250,000 clones, roughly two thirds of them seen just once; the ten biggest clones take up 1.2%. Researchers took lesional scalp punch biopsies and peripheral blood from people who were alopecia areata patients. PBMCs yielded sorted CD4+ and CD8+ T cells.

The sample in question was CD4+ T cells sorted from blood, obtained at week 0. This TCR came from a human donor with alopecia areata. V and J are TRBV7-2 and TRBJ1-2; D remains ambiguous. CDR3 protein: CASSSQALIDGYTF. The CDR3, as DNA: TGTGCCAGCAGCTCCCAGGCCCTTATTGATGGCTACACCTTC.